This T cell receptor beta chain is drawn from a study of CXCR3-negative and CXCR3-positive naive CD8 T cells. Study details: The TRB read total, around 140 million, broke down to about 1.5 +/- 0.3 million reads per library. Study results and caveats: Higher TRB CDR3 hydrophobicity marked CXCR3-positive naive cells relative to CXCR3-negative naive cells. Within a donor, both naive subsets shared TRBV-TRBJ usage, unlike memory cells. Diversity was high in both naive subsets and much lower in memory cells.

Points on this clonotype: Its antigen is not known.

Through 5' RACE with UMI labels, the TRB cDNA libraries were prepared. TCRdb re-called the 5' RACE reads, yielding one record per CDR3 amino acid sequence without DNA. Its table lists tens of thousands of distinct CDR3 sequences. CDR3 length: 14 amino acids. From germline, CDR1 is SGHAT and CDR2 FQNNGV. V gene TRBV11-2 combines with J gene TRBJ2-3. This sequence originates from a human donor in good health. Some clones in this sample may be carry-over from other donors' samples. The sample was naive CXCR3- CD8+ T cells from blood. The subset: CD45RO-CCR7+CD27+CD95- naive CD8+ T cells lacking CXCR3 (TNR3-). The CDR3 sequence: CASSWGLVTDTQYF.